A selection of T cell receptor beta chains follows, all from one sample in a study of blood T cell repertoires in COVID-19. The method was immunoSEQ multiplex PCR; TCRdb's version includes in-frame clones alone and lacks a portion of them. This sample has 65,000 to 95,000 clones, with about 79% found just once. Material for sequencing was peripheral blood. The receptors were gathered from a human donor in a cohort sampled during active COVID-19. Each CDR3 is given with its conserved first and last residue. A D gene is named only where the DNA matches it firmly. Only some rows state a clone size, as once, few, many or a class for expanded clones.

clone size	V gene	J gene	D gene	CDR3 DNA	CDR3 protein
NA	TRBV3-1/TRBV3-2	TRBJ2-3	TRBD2	TGTGCCAGCAGCCCTCTAGCGGGAGAACGGACAGATACGCAGTATTTT	CASSPLAGERTDTQYF
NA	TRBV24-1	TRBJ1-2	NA	TGTGCCAGTCGGAGGGACGGCTACACCTTC	CASRRDGYTF
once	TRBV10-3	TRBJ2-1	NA	TGTGCCATCAGTGAGCGGAGGAGCTCCTACAATGAGCAGTTCTTC	CAISERRSSYNEQFF
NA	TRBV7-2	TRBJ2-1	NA	TGTGCCAGCAGCTTAGTTAGCGGCCCCTCCTACAATGAGCAGTTCTTC	CASSLVSGPSYNEQFF
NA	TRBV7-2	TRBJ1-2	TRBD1	TGTGCCAGCAGCTCCGGGACAGTAAATGGCTACACCTTC	CASSSGTVNGYTF
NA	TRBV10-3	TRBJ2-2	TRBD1	TGTGCCATCAACACCGGGACAGGGGGGATCGGGGAGCTGTTTTTT	CAINTGTGGIGELFF
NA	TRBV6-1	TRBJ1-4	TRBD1	TGTGCCAGCAGTGAAGCACAGGGGGCTGAAAAACTGTTTTTT	CASSEAQGAEKLFF
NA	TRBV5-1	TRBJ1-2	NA	TGCGCCAGCAATCCTGTCGGGGGTTATGGCTACACCTTC	CASNPVGGYGYTF
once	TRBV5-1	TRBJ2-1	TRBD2	TGCGCCAGCAGCTTGGATCGGCCTAGCGGGGAATACAATGAGCAGTTCTTC	CASSLDRPSGEYNEQFF
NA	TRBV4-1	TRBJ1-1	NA	TGCGCCAGCTTGCACTACACTGAAGCTTTCTTT	CASLHYTEAFF
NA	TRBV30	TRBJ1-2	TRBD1	TGTGCCTGGAGCCCCCCGGGACAGGGCGCTGGCTACACCTTC	CAWSPPGQGAGYTF
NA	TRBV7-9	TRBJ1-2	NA	TGTGCCAGCAGCCATGGACAGTCATATGGCTACACCTTC	CASSHGQSYGYTF
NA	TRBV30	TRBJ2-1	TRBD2	TGTGCCTGGAGTGTAGCGGGGAATGAGCAGTTCTTC	CAWSVAGNEQFF
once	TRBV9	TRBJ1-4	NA	TGTGCCAGCAGCGTAGGAGTTAATGAAAAACTGTTTTTT	CASSVGVNEKLFF
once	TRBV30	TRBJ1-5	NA	TGTGCCTGGAGTACTCAGACTAACAATCAGCCCCAGCATTTT	CAWSTQTNNQPQHF
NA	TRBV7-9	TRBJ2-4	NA	TGTGCCAGCAGCTTAAAATCGAACATTCAGTACTTC	CASSLKSNIQYF
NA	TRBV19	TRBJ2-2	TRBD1	TGTGCCAGTACCTCCATACAGGGGGCAGTCACCGGGGAGCTGTTTTTT	CASTSIQGAVTGELFF
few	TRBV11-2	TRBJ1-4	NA	TGTGCCAGCAGCTCTGGCGGTTCGAATGAAAAACTGTTTTTT	CASSSGGSNEKLFF
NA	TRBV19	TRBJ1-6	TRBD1	TGTGCCAGTAGTATAGATGACAGGGGCCTTAATTCACCCCTCCACTTT	CASSIDDRGLNSPLHF
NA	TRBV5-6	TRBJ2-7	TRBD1	TGTGCCAGCAGCACCACAGGGGCAAATTACGAGCAGTACTTC	CASSTTGANYEQYF
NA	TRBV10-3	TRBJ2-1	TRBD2	TGTGCCATCAGTGAGTTAAGCGGGGGGGCATCCTACAATGAGCAGTTCTTC	CAISELSGGASYNEQFF
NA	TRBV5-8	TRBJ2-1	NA	TGTGCCAGCAGCGCGTATGAGCAGTTCTTC	CASSAYEQFF
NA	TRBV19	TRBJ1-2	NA	TGTGCCAGTAATGCAGGGATGACCAACTATGGCTACACCTTC	CASNAGMTNYGYTF
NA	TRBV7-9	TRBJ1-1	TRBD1	TGTGCCAGCAGCGCAGGGGGGTGGGACACTGAAGCTTTCTTT	CASSAGGWDTEAFF
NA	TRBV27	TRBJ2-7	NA	TGTGCCAGCAGTCCCCAGGCCAGACCCTACGAGCAGTACTTC	CASSPQARPYEQYF
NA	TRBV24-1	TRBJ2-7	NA	TGTGCCACCAGTGATTCTTATGGGACACCGGACGAGCAGTACTTC	CATSDSYGTPDEQYF
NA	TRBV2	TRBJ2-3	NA	TGTGCCAGCAGTGTCGCGGCGTGGTGGGATACGCAGTATTTT	CASSVAAWWDTQYF
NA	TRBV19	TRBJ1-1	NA	TGTGCCAGTAGTATAGATCCGGTAGCCCCCGAAGCTTTCTTT	CASSIDPVAPEAFF
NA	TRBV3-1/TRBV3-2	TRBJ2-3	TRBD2	TGTGCCAGCAGCACGGCGGGACTAGCGGGCCGAAGCACAGATACGCAGTATTTT	CASSTAGLAGRSTDTQYF
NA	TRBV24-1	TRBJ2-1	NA	TGTGCCACCAGTGATCTACCTAACTCGATCTTTAGCTCCTACAATGAGCAGTTCTTC	CATSDLPNSIFSSYNEQFF
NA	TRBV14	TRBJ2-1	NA	TGTGCCAGCAGCCAAGATGCAATTCTAGCTGACGTTTACACCTCAAAGCAGTTCTTC	CASSQDAILADVYTSKQFF
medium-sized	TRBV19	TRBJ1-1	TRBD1	TGTGCCAGTAGACCGGAGACAGGGCAGATGAACACTGAAGCTTTCTTT	CASRPETGQMNTEAFF
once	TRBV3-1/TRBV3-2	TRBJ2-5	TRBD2	TGTGCCAGCAAACTATCTAGCGGGGGGGAGGAGACCCAGTACTTC	CASKLSSGGEETQYF
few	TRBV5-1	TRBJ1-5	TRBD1	TGCGCCAGCAGTCGGCGACAGGGCGGGTCGGCCCAGCATTTT	CASSRRQGGSAQHF
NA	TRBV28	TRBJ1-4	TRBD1	TGTGCCAGCAGTGCCGACCGCGGGGACAGGAGTCGTGAAAAACTGTTTTTT	CASSADRGDRSREKLFF
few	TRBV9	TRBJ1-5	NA	TGTGCCAGCAGCGTAGCTAAGCACAGACAAAGCAATCAGCCCCAGCATTTT	CASSVAKHRQSNQPQHF
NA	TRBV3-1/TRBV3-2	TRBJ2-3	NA	TGTGCCAGCAACTACGACGGAGCAGATACGCAGTATTTT	CASNYDGADTQYF
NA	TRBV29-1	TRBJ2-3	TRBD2	TGCAGCGTTGGCGCGGGAGTCACAGATACGCAGTATTTT	CSVGAGVTDTQYF
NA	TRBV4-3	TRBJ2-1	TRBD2	TGCGCCAGCAGCCAGGGGACTAGCCTGGGGAACAATGAGCAGTTCTTC	CASSQGTSLGNNEQFF
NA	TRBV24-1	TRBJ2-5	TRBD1	TGTGCCACCAGTGACCGTGGGACAGGGCAGCAAGAGACCCAGTACTTC	CATSDRGTGQQETQYF
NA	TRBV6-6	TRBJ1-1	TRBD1	TGTGCCAGCATCAAACAGGGGGCGGACACTGAAGCTTTCTTT	CASIKQGADTEAFF
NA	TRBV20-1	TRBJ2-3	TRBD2	TGCAGTGCTAGTTCTAGCGGGGATCCTGGAGATACGCAGTATTTT	CSASSSGDPGDTQYF
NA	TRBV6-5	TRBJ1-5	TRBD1	TGTGCCAGCAGAAAGACAGGGATGGGCAATCAGCCCCAGCATTTT	CASRKTGMGNQPQHF
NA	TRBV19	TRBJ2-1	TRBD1	TGTGCCAGTAGTATAAAGTGGACAGGGAATAATGAGCAGTTCTTC	CASSIKWTGNNEQFF
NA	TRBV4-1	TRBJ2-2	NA	TGCGCCAGCAGCCAGGGACATCTAAGCGGCGGGGAGCTGTTTTTT	CASSQGHLSGGELFF
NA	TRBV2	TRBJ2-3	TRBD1	TGTGCCAGCGGGGACAGGGGTTCTGAAGATACGCAGTATTTT	CASGDRGSEDTQYF
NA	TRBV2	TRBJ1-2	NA	TGTGCCAGCAGTGAACCCAGGGATCAGTTTCACTATGGCTACACCTTC	CASSEPRDQFHYGYTF
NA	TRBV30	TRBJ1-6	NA	TGTGCCTGGAAGGATAGGGGAAGAACACCCCTCCACTTT	CAWKDRGRTPLHF
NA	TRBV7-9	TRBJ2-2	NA	TGTGCCAGCAGCTACCCGGAGGGGGGGAGGACCGGGGAGCTGTTTTTT	CASSYPEGGRTGELFF
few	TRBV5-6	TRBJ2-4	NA	TGTGCCAGCAGCTTGACCGGGGGTCTCATTCAGTACTTC	CASSLTGGLIQYF
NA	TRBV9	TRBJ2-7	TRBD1	TGTGCCAGCAGCGTAGCGGGGACAGATGTTAACGAGCAGTACTTC	CASSVAGTDVNEQYF
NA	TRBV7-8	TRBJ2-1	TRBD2	TGTGCCAGCAGCTTAGGGACTAGGGATAATGAGCAGTTCTTC	CASSLGTRDNEQFF
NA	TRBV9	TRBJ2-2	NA	TGTGCCAGCAGCCCTAGTAACACCGGGGAGCTGTTTTTT	CASSPSNTGELFF
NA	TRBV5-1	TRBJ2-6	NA	TGCGCCAGCAGCTTCGGGCAGGGGTCGCAAGGGGCCAACGTCCTGACTTTC	CASSFGQGSQGANVLTF
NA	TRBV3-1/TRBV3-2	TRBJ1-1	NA	TGTGCCAGCAGCCAAGTACAGACGAACACTGAAGCTTTCTTT	CASSQVQTNTEAFF